This section outlines one TCR beta chain sequence together with its context. This specimen comes from a study of T cell changes during pregnancy in multiple sclerosis. Data came from immunoSEQ multiplex PCR; TCRdb stores just in-frame clones and leaves some out. The sample has tens of thousands of clones; roughly 89% are singletons. V dropped 7 bases and J dropped 5; count of bases not matched to a gene: 13. The CDR3 contains 16 residues. Looked up from germline, CDR1 is LNHDA and CDR2 is SQIVND (reference sequence). This clonotype was sampled from a female donor in good health, enrolled as a control in a pregnancy study. The chain combines TRBV19 with TRBJ1-3; TRBD1 matches at 8 bases. The source material was CD8+ T cells from peripheral blood mononuclear cells, sampled in the second trimester of pregnancy. CDR3 region: CASMEPEDRERNTIYF. The CDR3, as DNA: TGTGCCAGTATGGAACCAGAGGACAGGGAGAGAAACACCATATATTTT.